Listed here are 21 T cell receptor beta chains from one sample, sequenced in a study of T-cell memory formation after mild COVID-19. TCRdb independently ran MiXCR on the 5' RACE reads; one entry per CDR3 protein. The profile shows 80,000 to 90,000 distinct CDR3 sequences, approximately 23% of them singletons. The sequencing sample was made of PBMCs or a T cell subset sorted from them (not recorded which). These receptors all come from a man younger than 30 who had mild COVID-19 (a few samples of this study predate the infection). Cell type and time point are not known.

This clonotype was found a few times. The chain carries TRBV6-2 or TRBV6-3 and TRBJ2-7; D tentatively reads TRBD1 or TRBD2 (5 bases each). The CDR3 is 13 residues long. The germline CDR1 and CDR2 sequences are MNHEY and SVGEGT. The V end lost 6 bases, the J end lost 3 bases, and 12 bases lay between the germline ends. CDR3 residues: CASSPGRIYEQYV. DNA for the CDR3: TGTGCCAGCAGCCCGGGACGGATCTACGAGCAGTACGTC.

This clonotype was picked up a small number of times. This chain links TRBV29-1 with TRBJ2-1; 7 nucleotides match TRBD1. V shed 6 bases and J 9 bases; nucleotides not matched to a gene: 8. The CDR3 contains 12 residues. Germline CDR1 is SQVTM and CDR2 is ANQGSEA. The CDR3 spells CSVAQGITEQFF. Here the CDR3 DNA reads TGCAGCGTCGCACAGGGGATCACTGAGCAGTTCTTC.

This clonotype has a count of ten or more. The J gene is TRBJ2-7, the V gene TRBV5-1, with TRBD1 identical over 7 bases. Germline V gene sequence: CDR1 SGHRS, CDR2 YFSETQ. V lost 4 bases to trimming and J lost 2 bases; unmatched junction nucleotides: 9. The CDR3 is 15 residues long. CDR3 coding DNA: TGCGCCAGCAGCCCCCGGGACAGCCATCCCTACGAGCAGTACTTC. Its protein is CASSPRDSHPYEQYF.

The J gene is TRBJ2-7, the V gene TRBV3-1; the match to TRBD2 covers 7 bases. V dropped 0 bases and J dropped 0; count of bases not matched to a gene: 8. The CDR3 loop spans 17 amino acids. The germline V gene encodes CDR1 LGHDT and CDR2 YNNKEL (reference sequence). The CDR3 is CASSQDGAGCSSYEQYV. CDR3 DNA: TGTGCCAGCAGCCAAGATGGAGCGGGGTGTAGCTCCTACGAGCAGTACGTC.

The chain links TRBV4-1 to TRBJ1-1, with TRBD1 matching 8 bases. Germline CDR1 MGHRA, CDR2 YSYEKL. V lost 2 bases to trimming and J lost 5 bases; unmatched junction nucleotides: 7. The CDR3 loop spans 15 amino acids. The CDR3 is CASSQWDRSRTEAFF. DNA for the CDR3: TGCGCCAGCAGCCAATGGGACAGGTCTCGGACTGAAGCTTTCTTT.

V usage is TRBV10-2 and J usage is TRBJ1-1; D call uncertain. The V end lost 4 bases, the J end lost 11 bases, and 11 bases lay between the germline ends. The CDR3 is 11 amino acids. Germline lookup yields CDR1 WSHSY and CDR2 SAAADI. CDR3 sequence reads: CASSALAGAFF. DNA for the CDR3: TGCGCCAGCAGTGCCCTGGCGGGGGCTTTCTTT.

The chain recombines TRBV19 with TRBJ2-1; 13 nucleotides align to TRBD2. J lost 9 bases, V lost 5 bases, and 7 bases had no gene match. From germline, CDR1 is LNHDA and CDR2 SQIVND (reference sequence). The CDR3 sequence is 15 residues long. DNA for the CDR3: TGTGCCAGTAGTGTTACTAGCGGGGGGGCGGCTGAGCAGTTCTTC. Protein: CASSVTSGGAAEQFF.

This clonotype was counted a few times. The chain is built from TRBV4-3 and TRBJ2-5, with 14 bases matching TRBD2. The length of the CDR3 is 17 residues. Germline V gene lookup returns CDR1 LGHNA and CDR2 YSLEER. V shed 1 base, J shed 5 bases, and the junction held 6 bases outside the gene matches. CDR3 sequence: CASSQGRTSGGIETQYF. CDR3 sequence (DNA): TGCGCCAGCAGCCAAGGGAGGACTAGCGGGGGGATCGAGACCCAGTACTTC.

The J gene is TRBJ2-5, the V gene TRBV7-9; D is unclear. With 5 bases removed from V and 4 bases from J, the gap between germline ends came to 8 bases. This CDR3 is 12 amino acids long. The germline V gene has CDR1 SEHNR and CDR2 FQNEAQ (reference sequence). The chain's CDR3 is CASSPLPETQYF. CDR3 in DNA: TGTGCCAGCAGCCCCCTCCCAGAGACCCAGTACTTC. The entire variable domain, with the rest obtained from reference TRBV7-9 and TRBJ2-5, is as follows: DTGVSQNPRHKITKRGQNVTFRCDPISEHNRLYWYRQTLGQGPEFLTYFQNEAQLEKSRLLSDRFSAERPKGSFSTLEIQRTEQGDSAMYLCASSPLPETQYFGPGTRLLVL.

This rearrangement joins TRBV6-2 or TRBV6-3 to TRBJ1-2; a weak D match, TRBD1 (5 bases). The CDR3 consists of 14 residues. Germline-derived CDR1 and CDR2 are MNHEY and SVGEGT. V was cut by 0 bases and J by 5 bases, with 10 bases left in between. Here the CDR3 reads CASSYSFGGYGYTF. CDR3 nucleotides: TGTGCCAGCAGTTACTCGTTCGGGGGATATGGCTACACCTTC.

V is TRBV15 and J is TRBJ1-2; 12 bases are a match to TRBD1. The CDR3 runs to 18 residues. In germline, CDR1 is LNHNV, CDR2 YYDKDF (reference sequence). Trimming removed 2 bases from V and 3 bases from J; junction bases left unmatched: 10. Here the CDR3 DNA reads TGTGCCACCAGCAGACAGCTCGGGACAGGGGGCGCGTACTATGGCTACACCTTC. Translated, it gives CATSRQLGTGGAYYGYTF.

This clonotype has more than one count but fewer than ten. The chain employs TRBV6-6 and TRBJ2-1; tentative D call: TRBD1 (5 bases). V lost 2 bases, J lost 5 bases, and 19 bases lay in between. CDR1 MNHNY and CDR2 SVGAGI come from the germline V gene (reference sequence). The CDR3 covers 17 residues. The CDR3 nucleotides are TGTGCCAGCAGTTACATGAAGGGGCCCTTACTTGACAATGAGCAGTTCTTC. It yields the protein CASSYMKGPLLDNEQFF.

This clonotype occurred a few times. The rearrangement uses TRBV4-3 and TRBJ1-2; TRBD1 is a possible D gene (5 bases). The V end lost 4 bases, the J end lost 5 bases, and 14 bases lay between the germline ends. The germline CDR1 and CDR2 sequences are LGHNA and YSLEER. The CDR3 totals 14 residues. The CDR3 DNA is TGCGCCAGCAGCCTCGGGACGGGAGCTTATGGCTACACCTTC. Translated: CASSLGTGAYGYTF.

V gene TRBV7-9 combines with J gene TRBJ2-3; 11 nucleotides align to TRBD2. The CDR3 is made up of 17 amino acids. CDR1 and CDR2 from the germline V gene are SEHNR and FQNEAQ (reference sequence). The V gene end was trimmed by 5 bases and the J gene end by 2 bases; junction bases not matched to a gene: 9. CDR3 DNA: TGTGCCAGCAGCCCCCGACTAGCGGGGACAACCACAGATACGCAGTATTTT. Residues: CASSPRLAGTTTDTQYF.

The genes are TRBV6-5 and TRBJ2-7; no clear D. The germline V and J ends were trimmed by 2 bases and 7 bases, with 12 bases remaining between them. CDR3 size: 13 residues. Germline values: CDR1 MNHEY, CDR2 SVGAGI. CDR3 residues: CASSYKVEGEQYF. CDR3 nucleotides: TGTGCCAGCAGTTACAAGGTGGAAGGGGAGCAGTACTTC.

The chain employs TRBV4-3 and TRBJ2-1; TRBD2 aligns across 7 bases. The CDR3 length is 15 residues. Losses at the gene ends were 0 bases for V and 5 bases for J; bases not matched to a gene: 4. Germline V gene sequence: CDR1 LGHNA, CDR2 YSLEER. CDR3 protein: CASSQEEGLNNEQFF. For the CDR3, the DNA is TGCGCCAGCAGCCAAGAAGAGGGACTAAACAATGAGCAGTTCTTC.

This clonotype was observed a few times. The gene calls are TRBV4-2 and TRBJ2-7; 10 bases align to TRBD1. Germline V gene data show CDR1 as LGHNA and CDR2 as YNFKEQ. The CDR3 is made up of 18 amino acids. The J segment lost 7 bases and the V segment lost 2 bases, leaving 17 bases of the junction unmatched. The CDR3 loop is CASSQKPGQGSLGEEQYV. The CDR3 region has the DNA TGTGCCAGCAGCCAAAAACCGGGACAGGGGAGTTTGGGTGAAGAGCAGTACGTC.

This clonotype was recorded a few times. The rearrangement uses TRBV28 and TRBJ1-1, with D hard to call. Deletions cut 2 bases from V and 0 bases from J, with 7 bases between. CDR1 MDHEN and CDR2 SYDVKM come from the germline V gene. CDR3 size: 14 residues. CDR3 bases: TGTGCCAGCAGTTTAAATCGGCTGAACACTGAAGCTTTCTTT. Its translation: CASSLNRLNTEAFF.

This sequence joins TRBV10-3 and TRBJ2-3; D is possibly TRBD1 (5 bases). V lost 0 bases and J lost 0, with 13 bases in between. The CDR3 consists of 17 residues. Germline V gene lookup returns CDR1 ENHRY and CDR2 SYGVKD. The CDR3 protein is CAISESLGRVSTDTQYF. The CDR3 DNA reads TGTGCCATCAGTGAGTCACTGGGCAGGGTCAGCACAGATACGCAGTATTTT.

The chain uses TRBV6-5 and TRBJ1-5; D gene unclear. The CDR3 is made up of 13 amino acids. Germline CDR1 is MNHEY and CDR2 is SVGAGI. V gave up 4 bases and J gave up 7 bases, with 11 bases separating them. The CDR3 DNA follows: TGTGCCAGCAGTTTAGGAACCGGCCAGCCCCAGCATTTT. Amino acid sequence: CASSLGTGQPQHF.

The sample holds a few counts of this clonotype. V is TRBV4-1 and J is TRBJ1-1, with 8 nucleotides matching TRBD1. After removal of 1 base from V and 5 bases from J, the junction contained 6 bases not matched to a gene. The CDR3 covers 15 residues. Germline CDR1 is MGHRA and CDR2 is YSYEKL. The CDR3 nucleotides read TGCGCCAGCAGCCAAGCAGGGGGCCGTGGGACTGAAGCTTTCTTT. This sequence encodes CASSQAGGRGTEAFF.